This T cell receptor beta chain was captured in a study of T cell responses to AZD1222 COVID-19 vaccine. In the study overall: Samples with a second dose at about 4 or about 12 weeks were pooled together.

TCRdb's copy holds only in-frame clones and misses some; the assay was immunoSEQ multiplex PCR. Of around 100,000 clones in the sample, about 87% are singletons; the top ten hold 1.8%. Looked up from germline, CDR1 is MNHEY and CDR2 is SVGAGI. This CDR3 is built from 13 residues. Trimming removed 10 bases at V and 4 bases at J, with 16 bases between. Comment on this clone: What it binds is unknown.

Study findings and constraints: Clonal diversity was possibly underestimated, and the donors were mostly white British, with more females. Rises in breadth and depth of Spike-specific TCRs came after two AZD1222 doses.

The origin of this receptor is an adult in good health. The sample was peripheral blood, taken on day 0 of AZD1222 vaccination. This sequence joins TRBV6-5 and TRBJ1-2; unclear D gene. In DNA form, the CDR3 reads TGTGCCACCAGGAACCGTGGGAGCTATGGCTACACCTTC. Translating it yields CATRNRGSYGYTF.